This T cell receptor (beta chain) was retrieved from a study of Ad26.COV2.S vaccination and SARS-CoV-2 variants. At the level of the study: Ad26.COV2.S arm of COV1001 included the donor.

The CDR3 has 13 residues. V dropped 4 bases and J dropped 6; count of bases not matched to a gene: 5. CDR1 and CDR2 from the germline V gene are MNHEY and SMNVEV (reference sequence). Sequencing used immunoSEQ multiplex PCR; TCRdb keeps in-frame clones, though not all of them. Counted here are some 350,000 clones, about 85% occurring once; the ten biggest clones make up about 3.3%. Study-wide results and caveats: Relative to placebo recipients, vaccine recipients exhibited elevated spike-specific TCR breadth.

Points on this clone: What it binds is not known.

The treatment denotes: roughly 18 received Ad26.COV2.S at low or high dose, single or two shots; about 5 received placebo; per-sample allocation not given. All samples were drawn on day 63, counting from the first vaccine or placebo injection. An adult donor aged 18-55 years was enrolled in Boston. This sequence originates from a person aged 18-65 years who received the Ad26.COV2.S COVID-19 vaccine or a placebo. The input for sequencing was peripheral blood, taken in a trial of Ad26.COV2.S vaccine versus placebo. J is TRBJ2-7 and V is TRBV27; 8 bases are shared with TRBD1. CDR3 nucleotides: TGTGCCAGCAGTTACGGACAGGGAGGCGAGCAGTACTTC. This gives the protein CASSYGQGGEQYF.